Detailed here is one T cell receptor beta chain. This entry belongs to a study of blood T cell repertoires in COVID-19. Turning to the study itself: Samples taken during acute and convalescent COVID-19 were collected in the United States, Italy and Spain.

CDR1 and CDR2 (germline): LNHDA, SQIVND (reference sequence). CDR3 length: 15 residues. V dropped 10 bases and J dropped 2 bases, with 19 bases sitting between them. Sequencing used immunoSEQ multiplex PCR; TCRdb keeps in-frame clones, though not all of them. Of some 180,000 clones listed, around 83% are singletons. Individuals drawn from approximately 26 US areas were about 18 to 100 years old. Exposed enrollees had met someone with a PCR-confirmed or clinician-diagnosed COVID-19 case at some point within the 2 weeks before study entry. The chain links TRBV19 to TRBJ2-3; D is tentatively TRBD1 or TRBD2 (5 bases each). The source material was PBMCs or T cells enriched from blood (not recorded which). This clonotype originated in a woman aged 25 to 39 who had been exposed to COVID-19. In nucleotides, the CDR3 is TGTGCCACTAGCATGCCCCAGGGTACCACAGATACGCAGTATTTT. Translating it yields CATSMPQGTTDTQYF.